This entry lists 10 T cell receptor beta chains sequenced from one sample in a study of regulatory T cells in long-lasting Graves disease. The TCR beta library used iRepertoire HTBI primers with Arm-PCR amplification of CDR3. TCRdb re-derived calls from the multiplex PCR reads in MiXCR, one entry per CDR3 protein. Of under 700,000 distinct CDR3 sequences listed, about 16% are singletons. Noted time point: newly diagnosed GD, antithyroid drugs for less than 3 months. The TCR library was prepared using RNA isolated from PBMCs. These same data were also listed under a study on T cells in Graves' hyperthyroidism and ophthalmopathy.

The sample in question was peripheral blood mononuclear cells (PBMCs), obtained at new diagnosis, from a patient treated with antithyroid drugs. The origin of the receptors is a woman aged 40-60 years with Graves disease.

This clonotype was picked up many times. This rearrangement joins TRBV6-2 or TRBV6-3 to TRBJ1-1, with 7 bases matching TRBD1. Germline CDR1 reads MNHEY; CDR2 reads SVGEGT. J was trimmed by 3 bases and V by 7 bases; bases with no gene match: 11. The CDR3 has 15 residues. CDR3 sequence: CASNRDSAADTEAFF. The CDR3 DNA sequence: TGTGCCAGCAATCGGGACAGCGCGGCGGACACTGAAGCTTTCTTT.

This clonotype appeared a few times. The CDR3 loop is CASSPGGMGYEQYF. CDR3 DNA: TGTGCCAGCAGTCCAGGGGGCATGGGGTACGAGCAGTACTTC. The chain couples TRBV27 to TRBJ2-7; 8 nucleotides agree with TRBD1. The CDR3 spans 14 residues. CDR1 and CDR2 (germline): MNHEY, SMNVEV (reference sequence). Trimming took 5 bases from V and 4 from J; bases not matched to a gene: 7.

This clonotype occurred many times. The chain combines TRBV30 with TRBJ1-2; TRBD1 agrees at 8 bases. V trimming: 3 bases; J trimming: 8 bases; junction bases outside the gene matches: 11. The germline gives CDR1 GTSNPN, CDR2 SVGIG (reference sequence). This CDR3 comprises 14 residues. The DNA of the CDR3 is TGTGCCTGGAGGTTACAGGGGGGGGTTTACGGCTACACCTTC. Translation gives CAWRLQGGVYGYTF.

This clonotype was detected only once. The genes are TRBV19 and TRBJ1-5; 7 nucleotides line up with TRBD1. Germline V gene lookup returns CDR1 LNHDA and CDR2 SQIVND (reference sequence). The V segment lost 5 bases and the J segment 3 bases; nucleotides outside the gene matches: 7. The CDR3 loop spans 15 amino acids. The CDR3 loop reads CASSLPDRVNQPQHF. CDR3 sequence (DNA): TGTGCCAGTAGTCTCCCAGACAGGGTCAATCAGCCCCAGCATTTT.

This clonotype was observed a handful of times. V gene TRBV11-2 combines with J gene TRBJ2-5; D may be TRBD1 (5 bases). Looked up from germline, CDR1 is SGHAT and CDR2 is FQNNGV. V was pared by 5 bases and J by 2 bases, with 15 bases between. The CDR3 sequence is 15 residues long. In DNA form, the CDR3 reads TGTGCCAGCAGCCAAATCGACAGCCGTCAAGAGACCCAGTACTTC. Its protein is CASSQIDSRQETQYF.

Only a few counts were recorded for this clonotype. This rearrangement joins TRBV19 to TRBJ1-6, with 8 bases fitting TRBD1. The CDR3 length is 16 residues. J gave up 6 bases and V 4 bases, and 8 bases lay outside the gene matches. Germline V gene sequence: CDR1 LNHDA, CDR2 SQIVND (reference sequence). CDR3 amino acids: CASSNAGGPGNSPLHF. The CDR3 region has the DNA TGTGCCAGTAGTAACGCAGGGGGCCCGGGTAATTCACCCCTCCACTTT.

Worth noting for this clonotype: A much larger clonotype is one base distant, so this may be a read error. This chain connects TRBV12-3 or TRBV12-4 to TRBJ2-5; TRBD1 matches 9 bases. This CDR3 has 14 residues. DNA for the CDR3: TGTGCCAGCAGACAAACAGGGGGCAAGGAGACCCAGAACTTC. Encoded protein: CASRQTGGKETQNF.

This clonotype was found a few times. The chain employs TRBV7-9 and TRBJ1-2; no reliable D call. This CDR3 comprises 14 residues. Germline lookup yields CDR1 SEHNR and CDR2 FQNEAQ (reference sequence). Trimming pared 3 bases from V and 5 bases from J, leaving 13 bases between. The DNA of the CDR3 is TGTGCCAGCAGCTTGGCGGCGGGGATATATGGCTACACCTTC. Protein sequence: CASSLAAGIYGYTF.

This clonotype was recorded many times. The chain recombines TRBV28 with TRBJ2-3; 7 nucleotides line up with TRBD1. The CDR3 runs to 16 residues. CDR1 is MDHEN, CDR2 SYDVKM, per germline. With 5 bases clipped from V and 3 bases from J, the junction kept 11 bases outside the gene matches. Here the CDR3 reads CASSRRWTGSTDTQYF. The CDR3 nucleotides read TGTGCCAGCAGTCGCCGGTGGACAGGATCTACAGATACGCAGTATTTT.

Many counts were recorded for this clonotype. This rearrangement joins TRBV11-2 to TRBJ2-7; tentative D call: TRBD2 (6 bases). The CDR3 consists of 15 residues. V gave up 2 bases and J gave up 0 bases, with 11 bases separating them. The germline V gene has CDR1 SGHAT and CDR2 FQNNGV. CDR3 region: CASSLIAVGSYEQYF. CDR3 in DNA: TGTGCCAGCAGCTTAATAGCGGTCGGCTCCTACGAGCAGTACTTC.